Below, one TCR beta chain is given with its context. The sample comes from a study of blood T cell repertoires in COVID-19. Whole-study context: There were acute and convalescent COVID-19 samples, and they came from the United States, Italy and Spain.

Original processing methods: By means of reference gene primer amplification, nucleated cell counts were estimated. Some clones are missing from TCRdb's copy, which holds only in-frame ones; the method was immunoSEQ multiplex PCR. V and J calls and clone size are copied from that table; D and trimming were computed from the DNA. The sample includes 150,000 to 160,000 clones, 75% to 90% of them seen just once. The germline V and J ends were trimmed by 3 bases and 5 bases, with 7 bases remaining between them. The CDR3 is 13 residues long. Germline-derived CDR1 and CDR2 are LNHDA and SQIVND (reference sequence).

This rearrangement joins TRBV19 to TRBJ2-2, with D maybe TRBD1 (6 bases). The specimen sequenced was peripheral blood. The clonotype originates from a man in his 60s with acute or convalescent COVID-19. CDR3 coding DNA: TGTGCCAGTAGTATTCAGGGGACCGGGGAGCTGTTTTTT. Amino acids: CASSIQGTGELFF.